Listed here are 11 T cell receptor beta chains from one sample, sequenced in a study of regulatory T cells in long-lasting Graves disease. Described time point: newly diagnosed GD, antithyroid drugs for less than 3 months. With RNA extracted from PBMCs as input, the TCR library was made. To make TCR beta libraries, researchers used iRepertoire HTBI primers and Arm-PCR of CDR3 regions. TCRdb independently ran MiXCR on the multiplex PCR reads; one entry per CDR3 protein. The data hold 300,000 to 400,000 distinct CDR3 sequences, with around 15% observed a single time. The sample consisted of peripheral blood mononuclear cells (PBMCs), taken at new diagnosis, from a patient treated with antithyroid drugs. The receptors were sampled from a female donor with Graves disease.

Many counts were recorded for this clonotype. V gene TRBV6-2 or TRBV6-3 combines with J gene TRBJ2-7; D unresolved. V was pared by 2 bases and J by 2 bases, with 7 bases between. Germline V CDR1 and CDR2: MNHEY, SVGEGT. The CDR3 spans 13 residues. The CDR3 spells CASSYDETYEQYF. CDR3 nucleotide sequence: TGTGCCAGCAGTTACGACGAGACCTACGAGCAGTACTTC.

In its sample, this clonotype was seen many times. V usage is TRBV12-3 or TRBV12-4 and J usage is TRBJ1-2; 7 bases match TRBD1. CDR3 length equals 18 residues. V shed 6 bases and J 0 bases; nucleotides not matched to a gene: 16. In DNA, the CDR3 is TGTGCCAGCAGCTCTGGGGTGACAGGGCCACGCACTAACTATGGCTACACCTTC. It is translated as CASSSGVTGPRTNYGYTF.

This clonotype was counted a few times. V is TRBV28 and J is TRBJ2-2, with 7 bases lining up with TRBD1. The germline CDR1 and CDR2 sequences are MDHEN and SYDVKM. After removal of 3 bases from V and 6 bases from J, the junction contained 16 bases not matched to a gene. The CDR3 loop spans 18 amino acids. CDR3 nucleotide sequence: TGTGCCAGCAGTTTCCTCACGATTAGGACAGGCCCGCCCGGGGAGCTGTTTTTT. Translating gives CASSFLTIRTGPPGELFF.

This clonotype was counted ten times or more. The J gene is TRBJ1-1, the V gene TRBV20-1, with D possibly being TRBD1 (5 bases). Germline values: CDR1 DFQATT, CDR2 SNEGSKA (reference sequence). V lost 4 bases and J 2 bases, leaving 14 bases between the germline ends. The CDR3 runs 14 residues. This chain's CDR3 is CSATGGGFNTEAFF. The CDR3 nucleotides are TGCAGTGCTACGGGCGGGGGATTTAACACTGAAGCTTTCTTT.

This clonotype was seen a handful of times. This chain uses TRBV30 with TRBJ2-7, with a possible D match to TRBD2 (6 bases). The V gene lost 5 bases and the J gene lost 2 bases, with 19 bases spanning the gap. Germline V gene data show CDR1 as GTSNPN and CDR2 as SVGIG (reference sequence). CDR3 length equals 15 residues. CDR3 nucleotide sequence: TGTGCCTGGGGATCCGGTGGGAGGTCTACCTACGAGCAGTACTTC. Translated: CAWGSGGRSTYEQYF.

The chain has TRBV5-1 and TRBJ2-6; 8 bases match TRBD1. V lost 4 bases, J lost 1 base, and 16 bases stayed unmatched. Per germline, CDR1 SGHRS and CDR2 YFSETQ. The CDR3 extends over 20 amino acids. The CDR3, as DNA: TGCGCCAGCAGCCATAGGACAGGGTTGGCATCCGCGTCTGGGGCCAACGTCCTGACTTTC. Translated, it gives CASSHRTGLASASGANVLTF.

This clonotype was seen ten or more times. The chain combines TRBV11-2 with TRBJ1-5; D gene unclear. The CDR3 runs 16 residues. From germline, CDR1 is SGHAT and CDR2 FQNNGV. Trimming pared 5 bases from V and 6 bases from J, leaving 20 bases between. CDR3 sequence: CASSPGLREGRQPQHF. The CDR3 DNA follows: TGTGCCAGCAGCCCCGGATTAAGGGAAGGGCGTCAGCCCCAGCATTTT.

The chain has TRBV7-9 and TRBJ1-2; D is unclear. There are 12 residues in the CDR3. Between the trimmed V and J ends, which lost 7 bases and 6 bases, there was a span of 12 bases. Germline loops: CDR1 SEHNR, CDR2 FQNEAQ (reference sequence). Written as DNA, the CDR3 is TGTGCCAGCACCGCCCTTGGGCATGGCTACACCTTC. Protein: CASTALGHGYTF.

This chain joins TRBV4-1 and TRBJ2-5; 10 bases agree with TRBD2. V trimming: 7 bases; J trimming: 5 bases; junction bases outside the gene matches: 10. The germline V gene has CDR1 MGHRA and CDR2 YSYEKL. This CDR3 is built from 15 residues. CDR3 nucleotides: TGCGCCAGCATGCTAGCGGGAGCGCCGGGTGAGACCCAGTACTTC. Its protein product is CASMLAGAPGETQYF.

This clonotype has ten or more counts. CDR3 protein: CASSEGLRTNTEAFF. CDR3 nucleotides: TGCGCCAGCAGTGAGGGTCTCAGAACGAACACTGAAGCTTTCTTT. The chain is built from TRBV10-2 and TRBJ1-1; no clear D. This CDR3 comprises 15 residues. Germline V gives CDR1 WSHSY, CDR2 SAAADI. Trimming took 2 bases from V and 1 from J, leaving 11 bases between them.

This clonotype appeared many times. This sequence joins TRBV3-1 and TRBJ2-7; 9 nucleotides line up with TRBD2. J gave up 4 bases and V 4 bases, and 14 bases lay outside the gene matches. The CDR3 covers 17 residues. Looked up from germline, CDR1 is LGHDT and CDR2 is YNNKEL (reference sequence). CDR3 sequence reads: CASSLSGGIAGVYEQYF. CDR3 bases: TGTGCCAGCAGCCTTTCAGGTGGGATAGCGGGAGTTTACGAGCAGTACTTC.